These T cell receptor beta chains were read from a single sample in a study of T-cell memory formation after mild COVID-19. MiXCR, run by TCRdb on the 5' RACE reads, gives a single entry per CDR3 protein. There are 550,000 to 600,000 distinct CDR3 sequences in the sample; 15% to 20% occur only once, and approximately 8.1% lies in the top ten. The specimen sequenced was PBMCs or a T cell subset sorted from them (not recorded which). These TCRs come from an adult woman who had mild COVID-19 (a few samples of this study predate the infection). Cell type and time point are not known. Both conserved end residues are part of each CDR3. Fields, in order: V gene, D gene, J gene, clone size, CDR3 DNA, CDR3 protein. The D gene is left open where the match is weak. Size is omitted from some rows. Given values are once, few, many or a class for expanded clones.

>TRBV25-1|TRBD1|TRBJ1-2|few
TGTGCCAGCAGTGATCCCGGGACAGGGGGCTATGGCTACACCTTC
CASSDPGTGGYGYTF
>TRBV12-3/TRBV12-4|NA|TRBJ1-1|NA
TGTGCCAGCAGTTTTACCCAAATGAACACTGAAGCTTTCTTT
CASSFTQMNTEAFF
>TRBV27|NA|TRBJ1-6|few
TGTGCCAGCAGTTTAGAGGGGGGGCCGAATTCACCCCTCCACTTT
CASSLEGGPNSPLHF
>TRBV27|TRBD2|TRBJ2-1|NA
TGTGCCAGCAGTTTATCGTGGCTAGCGGGGGCCAATGAGCAGTTCTTC
CASSLSWLAGANEQFF
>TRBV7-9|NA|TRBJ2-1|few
TGTGCCAGCAGCTTGGTGTCCCCAAATGAGCAGTTCTTC
CASSLVSPNEQFF
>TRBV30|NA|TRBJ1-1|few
TGTGCCTGGAATCCCGGAGGGGGGGGCACTGAAGCTTTCTTT
CAWNPGGGGTEAFF
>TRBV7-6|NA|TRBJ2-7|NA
TGTGCCAGCAGCCAAGACCGGACAAACTTCTACGAGCAGTACTTC
CASSQDRTNFYEQYF
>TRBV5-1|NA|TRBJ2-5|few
TGCGCCAGCAGAGAGGCAGGGGAGGCGACCCAGTACTTC
CASREAGEATQYF
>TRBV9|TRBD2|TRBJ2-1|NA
TGTGCCAGCAGCGTAGGGAGTATGGGGTTTGCTAGCGGTGAGCAGTTCTTC
CASSVGSMGFASGEQFF
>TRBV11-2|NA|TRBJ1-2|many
TGTGCCAGCAGCTTAACCAGGACTAACTATGGCTACACCTTC
CASSLTRTNYGYTF
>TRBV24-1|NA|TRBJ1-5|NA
TGTGCCACAGGACAGACTCAGCCCCAGCATTTT
CATGQTQPQHF
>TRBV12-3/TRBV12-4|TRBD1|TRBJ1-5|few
TGTGCCAGCAGTCGGACAGGTAGAATGAATCAGCCCCAGCATTTT
CASSRTGRMNQPQHF
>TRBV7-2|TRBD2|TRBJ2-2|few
TGTGCCAGCAGGTGGACTAGCGGGAACACCGGGGAGCTGTTTTTT
CASRWTSGNTGELFF
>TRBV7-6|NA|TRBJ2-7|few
TGTGCCAGCAGCTTATTCGGTCTAGCCCACGAGCAGTACTTC
CASSLFGLAHEQYF
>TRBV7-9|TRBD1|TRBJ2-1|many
TGTGCCAGCAGCCCGGACAGGTCGGGGTACAATGAGCAGTTCTTC
CASSPDRSGYNEQFF
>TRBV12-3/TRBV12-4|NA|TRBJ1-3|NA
TGTGCCAGCAGTTTAGGAAGGGTCCACTCTGGAAACACCATATATTTT
CASSLGRVHSGNTIYF
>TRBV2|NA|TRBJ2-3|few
TGTGCCAGCATGACAGATACGCAGTATTTT
CASMTDTQYF
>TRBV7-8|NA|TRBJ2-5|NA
TGTGCCAGCAGCTTAGACAGCCCCGCGGAGACCCAGTACTTC
CASSLDSPAETQYF
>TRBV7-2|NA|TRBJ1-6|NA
TGTGCCAGCAGCGGACGGGCATTCGGAGCGGATTCACCCCTCCACTTT
CASSGRAFGADSPLHF
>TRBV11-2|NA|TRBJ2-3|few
TGTGCCAGCAGCCCCGATGGGTGGGGGGGGGCCACAGATACGCAGTATTTT
CASSPDGWGGATDTQYF
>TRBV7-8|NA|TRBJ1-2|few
TGTGCCAGCAGCTTAGTGCGGGGGCTCACAGGATATGGCTACACCTTC
CASSLVRGLTGYGYTF
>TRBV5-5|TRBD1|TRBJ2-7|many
TGTGCCAGCAGCCTGACAGGGAGAGCCTACGAGCAGTACTTC
CASSLTGRAYEQYF
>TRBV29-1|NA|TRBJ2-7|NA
TGCAGCGTTGAGGACAGCGCCTACGAGCAGTACTTC
CSVEDSAYEQYF
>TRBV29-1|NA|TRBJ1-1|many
TGCAGCGTTGGGAACACTGAAGCTTTCTTT
CSVGNTEAFF